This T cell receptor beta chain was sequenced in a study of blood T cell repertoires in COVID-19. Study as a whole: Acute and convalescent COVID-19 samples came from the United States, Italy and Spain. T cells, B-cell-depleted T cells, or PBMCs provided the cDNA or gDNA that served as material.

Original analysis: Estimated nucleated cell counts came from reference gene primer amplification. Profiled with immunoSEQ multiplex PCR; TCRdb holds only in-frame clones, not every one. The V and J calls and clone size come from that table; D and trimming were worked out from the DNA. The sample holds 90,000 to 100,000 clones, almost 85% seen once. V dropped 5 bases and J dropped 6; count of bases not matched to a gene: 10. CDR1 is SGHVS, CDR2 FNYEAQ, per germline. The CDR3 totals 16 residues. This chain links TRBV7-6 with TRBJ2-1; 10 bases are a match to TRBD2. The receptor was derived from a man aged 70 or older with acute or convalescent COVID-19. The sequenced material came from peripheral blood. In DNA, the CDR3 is TGTGCCAGCAGCCACCAAACTAGCGGGAATTCCAATGAGCAGTTCTTC. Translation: CASSHQTSGNSNEQFF. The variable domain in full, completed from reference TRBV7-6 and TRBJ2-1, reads GAGVSQSPRYKVTKRGQDVALRCDPISGHVSLYWYRQALGQGPEFLTYFNYEAQQDKSGLPNDRFSAERPEGSISTLTIQRTEQRDSAMYRCASSHQTSGNSNEQFFGPGTRLTVL.